This TCR beta chain comes out of a study of cytomegalovirus exposure and HLA in healthy donors. Primers included in the PCR were 60 Vbeta and 13 Jbeta primers. Generated by immunoSEQ multiplex PCR, the TCRdb table keeps only in-frame clones and is missing some. The sample lists about 170,000 clones; around three quarters were seen once. Germline values: CDR1 SGHTA, CDR2 FQGNSA. The CDR3 totals 14 residues. V gave up 3 bases and J gave up 4 bases, with 10 bases separating them. Notes on this clone: Its antigen remains unidentified.

Broader study findings: In a later analysis, productive TCRs from donors in an Asian-associated ancestry cluster reportedly carried fewer N-insertions than the cohort mean.

The specimen was PBMCs. V is TRBV7-2 and J is TRBJ1-5; D perhaps matches TRBD1 (5 bases). This TCR was sampled from a man aged 35 to 55 in good health and CMV-seropositive. The CDR3, as DNA: TGTGCCAGCAGCTTTTCCAGGGCGAATCAGCCCCAGCATTTT. Amino acids: CASSFSRANQPQHF.